This TCR beta chain derives from a study of T cells in Graves' hyperthyroidism and ophthalmopathy. Study-wide findings and caveats: Separating ophthalmopathy from stable hyperthyroidism was achieved by a 13 V-J model.

Germline lookup yields CDR1 GTSNPN and CDR2 SVGIG (reference sequence). Trimming pared 1 base from V and 5 bases from J, leaving 14 bases between. The CDR3 length is 14 residues. What was amplified from RNA transcripts were TCR beta CDR3 regions. HTBI primers drove first-round RT-PCR of the TCR CDR3. TCRdb re-called the multiplex PCR reads through MiXCR, storing one row per CDR3 protein. The profile shows some 500,000 distinct CDR3 sequences, 13% to 15% of them singletons. These patients, aged 18 to 65, had recently diagnosed hyperthyroidism lasting under 2 months. Used for diagnoses were clinical symptoms, serum thyroxine and TRAb, thyroid ultrasound and orbital computed tomography. Turning to this clonotype: The antigen is not known.

The specimen sequenced was blood. This TCR was recovered from a woman aged 18-30 years with Graves' hyperthyroidism. J is TRBJ2-5 and V is TRBV30; weak D call: TRBD1 (6 bases). CDR3 residues: CAWSEGGTGETQYF. In nucleotides, the CDR3 is TGTGCCTGGAGTGAAGGGGGAACGGGCGAGACCCAGTACTTC.